The 20 T cell receptor beta chains given below trace back to one sample, sequenced in a study of technical replicates of blood from several donors. Data came from immunoSEQ multiplex PCR; TCRdb stores just in-frame clones and leaves some out. The sample holds some 87,000 clones; around 90% are singletons and the top ten take 0.3% to 0.45%. The specimen sequenced was T cells isolated from PBMCs. The receptors originated from a human donor in good health.

The chain has TRBV2 and TRBJ2-1; 10 bases match TRBD1. Per germline, CDR1 SNHLY and CDR2 FYNNEI. This CDR3 is built from 15 residues. V shed 8 bases, J shed 8 bases, and the junction held 12 bases outside the gene matches. The CDR3 DNA reads TGTGCCAGCCGACTAACCGGGACAGGGGACCATGAGCAGTTCTTC. It codes for CASRLTGTGDHEQFF.

V gene TRBV6-6 combines with J gene TRBJ1-5; weak D call: TRBD1 (6 bases). Trimming removed 6 bases at V and 7 bases at J, with 13 bases between. The CDR3 runs 13 residues. CDR1 is MNHNY, CDR2 SVGAGI, per germline (reference sequence). CDR3 DNA: TGTGCCAGCAGCATAAGAGGGGGACAGCCCCAGCATTTT. Residues: CASSIRGGQPQHF.

The V gene is TRBV18, the J gene TRBJ2-1; D perhaps matches TRBD2 (6 bases). Germline lookup yields CDR1 KGHSH and CDR2 LQKENI. V dropped 4 bases and J dropped 0 bases, with 19 bases sitting between them. The CDR3 spans 18 residues. CDR3 DNA sequence: TGTGCCAGCTCACTGGGGGGATTTGCGACTACCTCCTACAATGAGCAGTTCTTC. The encoded protein is CASSLGGFATTSYNEQFF.

This clone was observed a single time. The chain couples TRBV18 to TRBJ1-2; 10 positions agree with TRBD1. The CDR3 contains 15 residues. The V and J ends lost 3 bases and 8 bases, in that order; junction bases with no gene match: 9. Germline V gene sequence: CDR1 KGHSH, CDR2 LQKENI. CDR3: CASSPGTGVFDGYTF. DNA for the CDR3: TGTGCCAGCTCACCCGGGACAGGGGTTTTCGACGGCTACACCTTC.

The chain employs TRBV9 and TRBJ2-1; D gene unclear. From germline, CDR1 is SGDLS and CDR2 YYNGEE. Between the trimmed V and J ends, which lost 1 base and 9 bases, there was a span of 14 bases. The CDR3 spans 14 residues. CDR3 bases: TGTGCCAGCAGCGTATTGAGTTCAGGAAGTGAGCAGTTCTTC. This gives the protein CASSVLSSGSEQFF. The full variable domain, completed using reference TRBV9 and TRBJ2-1, is DSGVTQTPKHLITATGQRVTLRCSPRSGDLSVYWYQQSLDQGLQFLIQYYNGEERAKGNILERFSAQQFPDLHSELNLSSLELGDSALYFCASSVLSSGSEQFFGPGTRLTVL.

V is TRBV7-9 and J is TRBJ2-7, with TRBD1 matching over 9 bases. J was trimmed by 5 bases and V by 5 bases; bases with no gene match: 7. CDR1 and CDR2 (germline): SEHNR, FQNEAQ (reference sequence). The CDR3 is 14 amino acids. CDR3 nucleotides: TGTGCCAGCAGCGACTCGGGACAGGGCCACGAGCAGTACTTC. Protein: CASSDSGQGHEQYF.

This chain joins TRBV28 and TRBJ2-7, with a tentative D call TRBD2 (5 bases). V gave up 3 bases and J gave up 3 bases, with 9 bases separating them. The length of the CDR3 is 13 residues. Germline V gene sequence: CDR1 MDHEN, CDR2 SYDVKM. The CDR3 sequence: CASSLGGSYEQYF. As DNA, the CDR3 is TGTGCCAGCAGTTTGGGTGGGAGCTACGAGCAGTACTTC.

The chain uses TRBV5-4 and TRBJ2-7; no clear D. Trimming removed 2 bases from V and 0 bases from J, with 9 bases in between. Germline lookup yields CDR1 SGHNT and CDR2 YYREEE (reference sequence). The CDR3 runs 14 residues. Here the CDR3 reads CASSLTRSSYEQYF. The CDR3 bases are TGTGCCAGCAGCTTAACTCGGAGCTCCTACGAGCAGTACTTC.

The rearrangement links TRBV7-3 to TRBJ2-2; no definite D call. The CDR3 spans 15 residues. Germline lookup yields CDR1 SGHTA and CDR2 FQGTGA. The V end was cut by 5 bases, the J end by 1 base, with 11 bases between. The CDR3 is CASSPSGGNTGELFF. The CDR3 DNA is TGTGCCAGCAGCCCCTCTGGCGGGAACACCGGGGAGCTGTTTTTT.

This chain links TRBV7-8 with TRBJ2-7; D remains unclear. V was cut by 3 bases and J by 4 bases, with 10 bases left in between. CDR3 size: 13 residues. Looked up from germline, CDR1 is SGHVS and CDR2 is FQNEAQ. In DNA, the CDR3 is TGTGCCAGCAGCTTTAGAGGAAGGTACGAGCAGTACTTC. It specifies CASSFRGRYEQYF.

The gene calls are TRBV30 and TRBJ1-1; D gene uncertain. The germline CDR1 and CDR2 sequences are GTSNPN and SVGIG (reference sequence). V lost 5 bases to trimming and J lost 3 bases, with 7 bases between them. There are 11 residues in the CDR3. CDR3 sequence (DNA): TGTGCCTGGCTGCGATACACTGAAGCTTTCTTT. Encoded protein: CAWLRYTEAFF.

The rearrangement uses TRBV6-5 and TRBJ2-7, with D possibly matching TRBD2 (6 bases). CDR1 and CDR2 from the germline V gene are MNHEY and SVGAGI. This CDR3 contains 14 residues. V gave up 4 bases and J gave up 6 bases, with 16 bases separating them. The CDR3 DNA is TGTGCCAGCAGTTGGGCCGGGAGTCTGGGCGAGCAGTACTTC. This encodes CASSWAGSLGEQYF.

This clone was seen once. This chain connects TRBV6-1 to TRBJ1-5, with 7 bases fitting TRBD1. CDR1 is MNHNS and CDR2 is SASEGT in the germline V gene. The junction had 0 bases not matched to a gene; V was cut back by 2 bases and J by 2 bases. The CDR3 runs 14 residues. The CDR3 loop is CASSEQGGNQPQHF. CDR3 coding DNA: TGTGCCAGCAGTGAACAGGGGGGCAATCAGCCCCAGCATTTT.

The genes are TRBV19 and TRBJ2-3; TRBD1 agrees at 10 bases. Germline CDR1 LNHDA, CDR2 SQIVND (reference sequence). Trimming took 8 bases from V and 1 from J; bases not matched to a gene: 3. The CDR3 runs 14 residues. The CDR3 DNA reads TGTGCCAGTGCCGGGACAGGGGGCACAGATACGCAGTATTTT. Translation gives CASAGTGGTDTQYF.

This clone was picked up a small number of times. The J gene is TRBJ1-5, the V gene TRBV5-8; no clear D gene. The CDR3 is 13 residues long. Trimming cost V 1 base and J 3 bases, with 5 bases left between them. Germline V gives CDR1 SGHTS, CDR2 YDEGEE. This CDR3 reads CASSLWPNQPQHF. The CDR3 region has the DNA TGTGCCAGCAGCTTGTGGCCCAATCAGCCCCAGCATTTT.

Here the CDR3 reads CASRPLGAGRTQYF. The CDR3 DNA sequence: TGTGCCAGCCGCCCCCTGGGGGCAGGGAGGACCCAGTACTTC. This chain uses TRBV6-5 with TRBJ2-5, with D possibly matching TRBD1 (6 bases). CDR1 MNHEY and CDR2 SVGAGI come from the germline V gene. Trimming took off 8 bases at V and 7 bases at J, with 20 bases between the two ends. The CDR3 totals 14 residues.

The J gene is TRBJ1-2, the V gene TRBV7-2; D perhaps matches TRBD1 (6 bases). Trimming took 4 bases from V and 8 from J, leaving 14 bases between them. The germline gives CDR1 SGHTA, CDR2 FQGNSA. This CDR3 has 13 amino acids. The CDR3 sequence: CASSSDSRVGYTF. CDR3 sequence (DNA): TGTGCCAGCAGCTCGGACAGCCGCGTGGGCTACACCTTC.

CDR3 coding DNA: TGTGCCAGCATACGACTGCATAGCAATCAGCCCCAGCATTTT. Its protein product is CASIRLHSNQPQHF. V gene TRBV6-1 combines with J gene TRBJ1-5; the D is unclear. CDR3 length: 14 residues. In germline, CDR1 is MNHNS, CDR2 SASEGT. The V end lost 7 bases, the J end lost 0 bases, and 10 bases lay between the germline ends.

This clone was seen more than once but under ten times. The gene calls are TRBV14 and TRBJ1-1; D call uncertain. Germline V lookup: CDR1 SGHDN, CDR2 FVKESK. Trimming pared 1 base from V and 6 bases from J, leaving 15 bases between. This CDR3 is built from 15 residues. Here the CDR3 DNA reads TGTGCCAGCAGCCAAGTTCCGGGAGAGCTGTCTGAAGCTTTCTTT. Translation: CASSQVPGELSEAFF.

This clone showed up just once. V usage is TRBV27 and J usage is TRBJ1-1; D gene unclear. CDR3 length: 15 residues. Trimming left V 6 bases short and J 5 bases short, with 19 bases between. Germline V gene sequence: CDR1 MNHEY, CDR2 SMNVEV (reference sequence). CDR3 DNA: TGTGCCAGCAGCCGAGCCCCCGGAGGAGGGACTGAAGCTTTCTTT. Translating it yields CASSRAPGGGTEAFF.